This T cell receptor (beta chain) appears in the sequencing data of a study of graft-versus-host responses after intestinal transplantation. Study-wide results and caveats: Present in recipient marrow, GvH clones included some that appeared first in ileum or blood. Peak circulating GvH clone levels tracked with early post-transplant HvG declines.

For this clone: Its antigen is currently unknown.

TCRdb keeps only in-frame clones here, not all; method: immunoSEQ multiplex PCR. The sample contains roughly 99,000 clones, about 82% of which appear only once. This receptor was identified in a human patient who received an intestinal transplant, so some T cells may come from the graft donor. The sequenced sample was PBMCs, obtained 255 days after intestinal transplant.

This CDR3 is CASSFRDRGHEQYF. The CDR3 nucleotides read TGTGCCAGCAGTTTCCGGGACAGGGGTCACGAGCAGTACTTC. The rearrangement links TRBV28 to TRBJ2-7; 10 nucleotides match TRBD1. Germline-derived CDR1 and CDR2 are MDHEN and SYDVKM. This CDR3 has 14 amino acids. J lost 5 bases, V lost 3 bases, and 4 bases had no gene match.